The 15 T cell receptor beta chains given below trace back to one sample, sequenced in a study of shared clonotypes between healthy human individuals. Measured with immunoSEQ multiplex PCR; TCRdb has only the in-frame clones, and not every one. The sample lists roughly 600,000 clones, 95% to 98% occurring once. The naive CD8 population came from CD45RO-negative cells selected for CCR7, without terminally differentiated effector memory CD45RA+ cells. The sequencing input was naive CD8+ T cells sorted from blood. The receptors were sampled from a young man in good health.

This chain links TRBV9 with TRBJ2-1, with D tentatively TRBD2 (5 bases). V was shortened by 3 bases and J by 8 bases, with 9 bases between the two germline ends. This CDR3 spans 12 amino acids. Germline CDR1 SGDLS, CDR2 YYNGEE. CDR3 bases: TGTGCCAGCAGCGGAACTAGTGATGAGCAGTTCTTC. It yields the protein CASSGTSDEQFF.

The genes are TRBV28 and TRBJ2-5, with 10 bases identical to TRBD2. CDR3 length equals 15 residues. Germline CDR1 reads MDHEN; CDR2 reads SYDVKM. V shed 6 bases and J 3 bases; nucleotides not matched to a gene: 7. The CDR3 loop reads CASRLRGLAEETQYF. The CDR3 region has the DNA TGTGCCAGCAGATTGCGTGGACTAGCGGAAGAGACCCAGTACTTC.

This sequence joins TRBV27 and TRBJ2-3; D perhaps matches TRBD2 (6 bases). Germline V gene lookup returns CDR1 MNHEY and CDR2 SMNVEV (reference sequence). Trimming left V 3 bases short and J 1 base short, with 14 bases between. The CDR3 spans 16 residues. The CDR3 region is CASSFQRVGGTDTQYF. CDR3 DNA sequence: TGTGCCAGCAGTTTTCAGCGGGTGGGGGGCACAGATACGCAGTATTTT.

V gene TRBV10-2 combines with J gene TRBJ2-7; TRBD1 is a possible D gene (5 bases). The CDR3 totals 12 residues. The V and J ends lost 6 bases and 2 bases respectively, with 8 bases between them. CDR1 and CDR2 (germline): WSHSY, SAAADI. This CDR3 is CASRDTTYEQYF. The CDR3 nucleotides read TGCGCCAGCAGGGACACAACCTACGAGCAGTACTTC.

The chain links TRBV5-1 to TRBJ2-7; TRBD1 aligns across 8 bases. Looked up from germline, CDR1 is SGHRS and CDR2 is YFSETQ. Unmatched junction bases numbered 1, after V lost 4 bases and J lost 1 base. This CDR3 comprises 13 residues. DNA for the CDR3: TGCGCCAGCAGCGGGACAGGATCCTACGAGCAGTACTTC. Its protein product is CASSGTGSYEQYF. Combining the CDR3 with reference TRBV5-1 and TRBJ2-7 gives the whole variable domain KAGVTQTPRYLIKTRGQQVTLSCSPISGHRSVSWYQQTPGQGLQFLFEYFSETQRNKGNFPGRFSGRQFSNSRSEMNVSTLELGDSALYLCASSGTGSYEQYFGPGTRLTVT.

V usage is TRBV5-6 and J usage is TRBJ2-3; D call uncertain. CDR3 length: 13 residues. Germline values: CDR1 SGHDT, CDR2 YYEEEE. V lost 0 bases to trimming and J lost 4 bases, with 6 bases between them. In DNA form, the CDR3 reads TGTGCCAGCAGCTTGGACTCTGCAGATACGCAGTATTTT. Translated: CASSLDSADTQYF.

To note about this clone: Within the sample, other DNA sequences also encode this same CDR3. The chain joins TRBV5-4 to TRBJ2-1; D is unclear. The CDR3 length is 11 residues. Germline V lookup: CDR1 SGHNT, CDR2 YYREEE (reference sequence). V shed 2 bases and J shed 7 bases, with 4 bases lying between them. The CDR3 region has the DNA TGTGCCAGCAGCTTTTTAAATGAGCAGTTCTTC. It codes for CASSFLNEQFF.

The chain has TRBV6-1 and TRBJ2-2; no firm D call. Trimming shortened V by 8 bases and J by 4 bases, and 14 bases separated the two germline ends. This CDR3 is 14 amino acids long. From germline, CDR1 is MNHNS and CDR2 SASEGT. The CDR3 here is CASAWVTTTGELFF. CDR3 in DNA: TGTGCCAGCGCATGGGTAACTACCACCGGGGAGCTGTTTTTT.

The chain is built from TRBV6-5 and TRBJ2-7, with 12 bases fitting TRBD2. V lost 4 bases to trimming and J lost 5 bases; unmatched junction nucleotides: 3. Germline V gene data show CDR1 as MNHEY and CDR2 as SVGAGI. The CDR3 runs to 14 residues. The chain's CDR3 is CASSSTSGRHEQYF. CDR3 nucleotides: TGTGCCAGCAGTTCTACTAGCGGGAGGCACGAGCAGTACTTC.

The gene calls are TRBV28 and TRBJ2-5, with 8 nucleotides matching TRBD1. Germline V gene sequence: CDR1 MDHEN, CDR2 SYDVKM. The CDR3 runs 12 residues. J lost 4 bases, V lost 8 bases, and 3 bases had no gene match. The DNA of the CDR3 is TGTGCCAGCCAGGGGGCGGGAGAGACCCAGTACTTC. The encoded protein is CASQGAGETQYF.

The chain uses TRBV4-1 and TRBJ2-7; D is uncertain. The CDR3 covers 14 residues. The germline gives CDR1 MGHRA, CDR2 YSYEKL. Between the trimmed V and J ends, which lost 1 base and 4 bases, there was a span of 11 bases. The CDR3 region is CASSQGLTDYEQYF. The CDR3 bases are TGCGCCAGCAGCCAAGGCTTGACTGATTACGAGCAGTACTTC.

CDR3 sequence (DNA): TGTGCCAGCAGTTTATGGGCAGGGGGTGGCTTGGGCTACACCTTC. This gives the protein CASSLWAGGGLGYTF. V gene TRBV27 combines with J gene TRBJ1-2; 7 bases fit TRBD1. CDR1 and CDR2 (germline): MNHEY, SMNVEV (reference sequence). The CDR3 covers 15 residues. V shed 1 base, J shed 8 bases, and the junction held 10 bases outside the gene matches.

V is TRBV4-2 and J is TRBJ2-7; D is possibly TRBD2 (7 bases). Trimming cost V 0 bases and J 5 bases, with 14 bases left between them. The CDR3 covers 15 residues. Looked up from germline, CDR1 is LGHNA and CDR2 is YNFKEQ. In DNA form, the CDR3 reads TGTGCCAGCAGCCAAGACCCCACAGGGAGGGACGAGCAGTACTTC. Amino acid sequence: CASSQDPTGRDEQYF.

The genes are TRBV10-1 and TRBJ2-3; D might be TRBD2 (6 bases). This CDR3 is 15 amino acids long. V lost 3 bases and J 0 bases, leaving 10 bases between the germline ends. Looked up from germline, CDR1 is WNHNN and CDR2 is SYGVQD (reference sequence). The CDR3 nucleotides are TGCGCCAGCAGTGACGGGAGCGGCAGCACAGATACGCAGTATTTT. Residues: CASSDGSGSTDTQYF.

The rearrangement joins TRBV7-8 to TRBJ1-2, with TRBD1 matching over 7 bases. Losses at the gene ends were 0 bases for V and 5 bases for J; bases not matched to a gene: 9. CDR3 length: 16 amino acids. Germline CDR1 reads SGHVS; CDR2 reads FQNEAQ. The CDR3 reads CASSLADRTGIYGYTF. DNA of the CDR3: TGTGCCAGCAGCTTAGCTGATCGGACAGGAATATATGGCTACACCTTC.